The clone carrying this T cell receptor beta chain was seen more than once but under ten times. Trimming shortened V by 3 bases and J by 4 bases, and 10 bases separated the two germline ends. The germline CDR1 and CDR2 sequences are MNHNS and SASEGT. The CDR3 consists of 13 residues. This entry is derived from a study of beta chain features in type 1 diabetes. Study as a whole: Cell yields, gender and age were similar in healthy donors and patients.

The entirety of the isolated RNA underwent reverse transcription, so expressed TCRB transcripts were sequenced. Clones were read by immunoSEQ multiplex PCR, and TCRdb kept only the in-frame ones, dropping some. This table holds a few hundred thousand clones, approximately 15% found once. Isolation of CD4+ naive, central memory, regulatory and stem cell-like memory cells was achieved by sorting via CD45RO/CCR7/CD25/CD127/CD95/CD27. The genes are TRBV6-1 and TRBJ2-7; possibly TRBD1 for D (5 bases). This clonotype was obtained from a man between 25 and 39 years old in good health. Sequenced material: naive CD4+ T cells from blood. The CDR3 nucleotides read TGTGCCAGCAGTGAGTTACAGGAGTACGAGCAGTACTTC. Protein sequence: CASSELQEYEQYF.